The 24 T cell receptor beta chains given below trace back to one sample, sequenced in a study of identical twins. TCRdb reprocessed the 5' RACE reads with MiXCR, giving one entry per CDR3 protein. Among 450,000 or so distinct CDR3 sequences listed, less than 25% were seen once. This sample was also put to use in a study of T cells expressing NK-cell markers.

Sequenced input: CD4+ T cells sorted from blood. The source of these receptors is a woman aged 18-35 years in good health.

The chain joins TRBV10-3 to TRBJ2-2; TRBD2 is a possible D gene (6 bases). Looked up from germline, CDR1 is ENHRY and CDR2 is SYGVKD. CDR3 length: 13 amino acids. Trimming removed 8 bases at V and 4 bases at J, with 11 bases between. CDR3 bases: TGTGCCATCGAAGCCGGGGGCACCGGGGAGCTGTTTTTT. Encoded protein: CAIEAGGTGELFF.

This chain connects TRBV5-5 to TRBJ2-2; 8 nucleotides line up with TRBD2. The CDR3 length is 16 residues. Germline loops: CDR1 SGHKS, CDR2 YYEKEE (reference sequence). J was trimmed by 4 bases and V by 6 bases; bases with no gene match: 11. CDR3 sequence: CASTLRSGSITGELFF. CDR3 bases: TGTGCCAGCACCCTGAGGAGCGGGAGCATCACCGGGGAGCTGTTTTTT.

The CDR3 coding sequence is TGCGCCAGCAGCGGGACAGGGGGGAGAGAGCAGTACTTC. Its protein is CASSGTGGREQYF. The chain carries TRBV5-1 and TRBJ2-7; 11 bases match TRBD1. The ends lost 4 bases at V and 7 bases at J; junction bases unmatched: 4. From germline, CDR1 is SGHRS and CDR2 YFSETQ. CDR3 size: 13 residues.

This clonotype showed up just a few times. The CDR3 here is CASSFSGAGKDTQYF. CDR3 DNA: TGTGCCAGCAGTTTTAGCGGAGCGGGGAAAGATACGCAGTATTTT. The chain joins TRBV12-3 or TRBV12-4 to TRBJ2-3; 7 nucleotides match TRBD2. The junction had 8 bases not matched to a gene; V was cut back by 3 bases and J by 5 bases. The CDR3 has 15 amino acids.

This clonotype was seen only a few times. This rearrangement joins TRBV20-1 to TRBJ2-4, with 9 positions matching TRBD2. CDR1 is DFQATT and CDR2 is SNEGSKA in the germline V gene (reference sequence). Trimming took 3 bases from V and 0 from J; bases not matched to a gene: 3. CDR3 length: 15 residues. CDR3 region: CSARRLAVAKNIQYF. The DNA for the CDR3 is TGCAGTGCTAGGCGACTAGCGGTAGCCAAAAACATTCAGTACTTC.

This clonotype came up many times. The chain joins TRBV15 to TRBJ1-2, with 8 bases fitting TRBD1. The CDR3 totals 19 residues. The trim removed 0 bases at V and 2 bases at J, leaving 14 bases unmatched. CDR1 is LNHNV and CDR2 is YYDKDF in the germline V gene (reference sequence). The CDR3 spells CATSRERTGQGPPNYGYTF. The CDR3 bases are TGTGCCACCAGCAGAGAAAGGACAGGGCAAGGGCCTCCGAACTATGGCTACACCTTC.

This clonotype was detected only a few times. This chain links TRBV2 with TRBJ1-1; D unresolved. This CDR3 contains 14 residues. Germline CDR1 SNHLY, CDR2 FYNNEI. Trimming shortened V by 2 bases and J by 4 bases, and 11 bases separated the two germline ends. The CDR3 coding sequence is TGTGCCAGCAGTGAATGGGTCAGCCTCACTGAAGCTTTCTTT. It codes for CASSEWVSLTEAFF. Full variable domain (remainder filled in from reference TRBV2 and TRBJ1-1): EPEVTQTPSHQVTQMGQEVILRCVPISNHLYFYWYRQILGQKVEFLVSFYNNEISEKSEIFDDQFSVERPDGSNFTLKIRSTKLEDSAMYFCASSEWVSLTEAFFGQGTRLTVV.

The genes are TRBV3-1 and TRBJ2-7, with 8 positions matching TRBD1. Germline assignment: CDR1 LGHDT and CDR2 YNNKEL (reference sequence). The CDR3 runs 13 residues. J lost 5 bases, V lost 3 bases, and 3 bases had no gene match. Here the CDR3 reads CASSHAGGDEQYF. The CDR3 DNA is TGTGCCAGCAGCCACGCAGGGGGCGACGAGCAGTACTTC.

This clonotype has only a few counts. For the CDR3, the DNA is TGTGCCAGCAGTTCCCGACAGGGTATAATGGGCGAGCAGTACTTC. Amino acids: CASSSRQGIMGEQYF. V is TRBV6-5 and J is TRBJ2-7, with TRBD1 matching 7 bases. Germline assignment: CDR1 MNHEY and CDR2 SVGAGI. Germline trimming cut 4 bases from V and 6 bases from J; bases unmatched to any gene: 12. The CDR3 is made up of 15 amino acids.

About this clonotype itself: The CDR3 does not close with the conserved phenylalanine or tryptophan, likely indicating a read error. The chain combines TRBV6-5 with TRBJ2-7, with D maybe TRBD1 (6 bases). Germline V gives CDR1 MNHEY, CDR2 SVGAGI. V dropped 6 bases and J dropped 3 bases, with 9 bases sitting between them. This CDR3 region has 12 residues. CDR3 nucleotide sequence: TGTGCCAGCAGGGCGGACAGCTACGAGCAGTACTCC. It specifies CASRADSYEQYS.

This chain connects TRBV10-2 to TRBJ2-1, with TRBD2 matching 8 bases. Losses at the gene ends were 2 bases for V and 2 bases for J; bases not matched to a gene: 5. Germline V gene sequence: CDR1 WSHSY, CDR2 SAAADI. The CDR3 is 16 residues long. The CDR3 reads CASSETGTSPYNEQFF. The DNA for the CDR3 is TGCGCCAGCAGTGAGACCGGGACTAGTCCCTACAATGAGCAGTTCTTC.

The genes are TRBV4-3 and TRBJ1-2; D not certain. This CDR3 has 15 residues. The V gene's germline CDR1 is LGHNA and CDR2 YSLEER. V was pared by 1 base and J by 8 bases, with 17 bases between. The CDR3 protein is CASSQVMPGSRGYTF. The CDR3 DNA follows: TGCGCCAGCAGCCAAGTTATGCCAGGCTCTCGGGGCTACACCTTC.

The genes are TRBV11-2 and TRBJ2-7; weak D call: TRBD2 (5 bases). The CDR3 contains 15 residues. V lost 0 bases to trimming and J lost 3 bases, with 12 bases between them. Per the germline V gene, CDR1 is SGHAT and CDR2 is FQNNGV. CDR3 sequence reads: CASSLDRGSGYEQYF. The CDR3 DNA reads as TGTGCCAGCAGCTTAGACCGAGGGTCCGGCTACGAGCAGTACTTC.

CDR3 sequence: CSARGSGGYQETQYF. CDR3 DNA sequence: TGCAGTGCTAGGGGAAGCGGGGGGTACCAAGAGACCCAGTACTTC. The chain carries TRBV20-1 and TRBJ2-5; TRBD2 agrees at 9 bases. J was trimmed by 0 bases and V by 3 bases; bases with no gene match: 5. This CDR3 spans 15 amino acids. Looked up from germline, CDR1 is DFQATT and CDR2 is SNEGSKA (reference sequence).

The rearrangement joins TRBV12-3 or TRBV12-4 to TRBJ1-1; D call uncertain. This CDR3 is 11 amino acids long. V dropped 5 bases and J dropped 7 bases, with 8 bases sitting between them. CDR3 nucleotide sequence: TGTGCCAGCAGTCTTGTGAGTGAAGCTTTCTTT. Its translation is CASSLVSEAFF.

CDR3 DNA: TGTGCCAGCAGCTGGACAGCTCAAGAGACCCAGTACTTC. Its protein product is CASSWTAQETQYF. The chain is built from TRBV11-3 and TRBJ2-5, with a weak D call TRBD1 (6 bases). The CDR3 covers 13 residues. CDR1 and CDR2 (germline): SGHNT, YENEEA. V shed 4 bases and J shed 2 bases, with 8 bases lying between them.

This clonotype was seen only a few times. The rearrangement links TRBV20-1 to TRBJ1-1, with a tentative D call TRBD1 (5 bases). The CDR3 is 12 amino acids. Germline assignment: CDR1 DFQATT and CDR2 SNEGSKA (reference sequence). V lost 5 bases and J 5 bases, leaving 12 bases between the germline ends. The CDR3 protein is CSARAGRTEAFF. The CDR3 DNA is TGCAGTGCTCGAGCGGGGCGGACTGAAGCTTTCTTT.

A single count supports this clonotype. J is TRBJ2-1 and V is TRBV20-1; 11 nucleotides align to TRBD2. This CDR3 has 14 residues. The germline V gene encodes CDR1 DFQATT and CDR2 SNEGSKA (reference sequence). The V gene end was trimmed by 6 bases and the J gene end by 3 bases; junction bases not matched to a gene: 4. CDR3 amino acids: CSALTSGNYNEQFF. DNA for the CDR3: TGCAGTGCACTGACTAGCGGGAACTACAATGAGCAGTTCTTC.

The chain couples TRBV29-1 to TRBJ2-1; no reliable D call. Germline values: CDR1 SQVTM, CDR2 ANQGSEA. V was clipped by 4 bases and J by 10 bases, with 5 bases between them. The CDR3 extends over 9 amino acids. The CDR3 DNA follows: TGCAGCGTTGTAGGAGAGCAGTTCTTC. Protein product: CSVVGEQFF.

The chain couples TRBV12-3 or TRBV12-4 to TRBJ2-3; D call uncertain. Trimming left V 4 bases short and J 3 bases short, with 14 bases between. This CDR3 has 15 amino acids. The CDR3 here is CASSSVSTRTDTQYF. CDR3 sequence (DNA): TGTGCCAGCAGTTCTGTATCGACGAGAACAGATACGCAGTATTTT.

The chain carries TRBV5-1 and TRBJ2-5; D gene ambiguous. Trimming shortened V by 4 bases and J by 3 bases, and 13 bases separated the two germline ends. The CDR3 consists of 14 residues. The germline CDR1 and CDR2 sequences are SGHRS and YFSETQ. CDR3 DNA sequence: TGCGCCAGCAGCCATAATAGCAGGAAAGAGACCCAGTACTTC. Translating it yields CASSHNSRKETQYF.

This clonotype was seen only a few times. The chain combines TRBV11-1 with TRBJ2-7, with 7 bases fitting TRBD1. V trimming: 1 base; J trimming: 5 bases; junction bases outside the gene matches: 5. Germline V gene sequence: CDR1 SGHAT, CDR2 FQDESV (reference sequence). This CDR3 has 14 amino acids. CDR3 amino acids: CASSLGDRANEQYF. The CDR3 DNA is TGTGCCAGCAGCTTAGGTGACAGGGCCAACGAGCAGTACTTC.

This clonotype has at least ten counts. The V and J genes are TRBV30 and TRBJ1-5; D call uncertain. Per germline, CDR1 GTSNPN and CDR2 SVGIG (reference sequence). The CDR3 totals 13 residues. V was trimmed by 0 bases and J by 6 bases, leaving 9 bases between them. The CDR3 protein is CAWSVRTGQPQHF. Here the CDR3 DNA reads TGTGCCTGGAGTGTACGAACGGGTCAGCCCCAGCATTTT.

The V gene is TRBV27, the J gene TRBJ1-1; possible D gene TRBD1, 5 bases. Trimming took 3 bases from V and 12 from J, leaving 14 bases between them. Germline V gene data show CDR1 as MNHEY and CDR2 as SMNVEV (reference sequence). This CDR3 has 12 amino acids. CDR3 sequence reads: CASSFAGIKTFF. The CDR3 nucleotides read TGTGCCAGCAGTTTCGCAGGGATAAAGACTTTCTTT.